Shown below are 30 T cell receptor beta chains from a single sample sequenced in a study of sequential checkpoint blockade in melanoma. As for treatment: randomized to nivolumab then ipilimumab (arm A) or the reverse (arm B). TCRdb's table, derived via immunoSEQ multiplex PCR, lists solely in-frame clones and lacks some. The sample gives about 5,300 clones, roughly 28% of which show up once; 20% to 25% is in the top ten. Here the sequenced sample was tumor tissue (inferred from file names), taken from a patient given nivolumab and ipilimumab in sequence. The receptors come from a human donor with melanoma.

This clone was seen a handful of times. The chain combines TRBV11-3 with TRBJ2-7; D possibly matches TRBD1 or TRBD2 (7 bases each). The CDR3 has 15 residues. Germline CDR1 reads SGHNT; CDR2 reads YENEEA. Trimming shortened V by 2 bases and J by 6 bases, and 17 bases separated the two germline ends. The CDR3 bases are TGTGCCAGCAGCTTAATGGGCAGGGGGGGCGCCGAGCAGTACTTC. Translating gives CASSLMGRGGAEQYF.

V gene TRBV12-5 combines with J gene TRBJ1-5; 7 bases are a match to TRBD1. V shed 4 bases and J 3 bases; nucleotides not matched to a gene: 3. Germline CDR1 LGHNT, CDR2 FRNRAP. There are 14 residues in the CDR3. The CDR3 loop reads CASGWGQPNQPQHF. CDR3 coding DNA: TGTGCTAGTGGTTGGGGACAGCCCAATCAGCCCCAGCATTTT.

This clone is medium-sized (0.01 to 0.1%) by share. The genes are TRBV18 and TRBJ2-2, with D perhaps TRBD1 (5 bases). Germline loops: CDR1 KGHSH, CDR2 LQKENI. The CDR3 totals 15 residues. V lost 5 bases and J 0 bases, leaving 10 bases between the germline ends. The CDR3 reads CASSMTVSNTGELFF. The CDR3 bases are TGTGCCAGCTCAATGACAGTTTCGAACACCGGGGAGCTGTTTTTT.

The chain links TRBV19 to TRBJ1-1; D not certain. V gave up 6 bases and J gave up 0 bases, with 8 bases separating them. This CDR3 contains 13 residues. Germline V CDR1 and CDR2: LNHDA, SQIVND (reference sequence). The CDR3 is CASRVAMNTEAFF. Here the CDR3 DNA reads TGTGCCAGTAGAGTTGCGATGAACACTGAAGCTTTCTTT. The whole variable domain, filled in from reference TRBV19 and TRBJ1-1, reads DGGITQSPKYLFRKEGQNVTLSCEQNLNHDAMYWYRQDPGQGLRLIYYSQIVNDFQKGDIAEGYSVSREKKESFPLTVTSAQKNPTAFYLCASRVAMNTEAFFGQGTRLTVV.

This clone was seen ten or more times. V and J are TRBV7-8 and TRBJ1-1; no definite D call. V was shortened by 3 bases and J by 1 base, with 6 bases between the two germline ends. The germline V gene has CDR1 SGHVS and CDR2 FQNEAQ. The CDR3 runs 13 residues. The CDR3 reads CASSFWENTEAFF. The CDR3 nucleotides are TGTGCCAGCAGCTTCTGGGAGAACACTGAAGCTTTCTTT.

Note on this clone: Mismatch with germline at one junction end may stem from a read error. V gene TRBV11-3 combines with J gene TRBJ2-5, with D perhaps assigned TRBD1 or TRBD2 (5 bases each). This CDR3 contains 15 residues. Germline CDR1 SGHNT, CDR2 YENEEA. The CDR3 DNA reads TGTGCTAGCAGCCTCATAGCAGGGACCCAAGAGACCCAGTACTTC. It specifies CASSLIAGTQETQYF.

V is TRBV30 and J is TRBJ2-7; D is tentatively TRBD1 or TRBD2 (5 bases each). V was pared by 5 bases and J by 2 bases, with 13 bases between. The length of the CDR3 is 13 residues. Germline CDR1 GTSNPN, CDR2 SVGIG (reference sequence). The CDR3 DNA reads as TGTGCCTGGGAGAGGGGACGGACCTACGAGCAGTACTTC. Its translation is CAWERGRTYEQYF.

J is TRBJ2-7 and V is TRBV6-8, with D tentatively TRBD1 (5 bases). The V end lost 5 bases, the J end lost 3 bases, and 17 bases lay between the germline ends. CDR1 and CDR2 from the germline V gene are MNHGY and SAAAGT. This CDR3 region has 15 residues. CDR3 protein: CASSRTQGGIYEQYF. CDR3 coding DNA: TGTGCCAGCAGTAGGACCCAGGGTGGTATCTACGAGCAGTACTTC.

This clone occurred many times. The chain has TRBV11-3 and TRBJ1-1, with a tentative D call TRBD1 (6 bases). Germline V gene lookup returns CDR1 SGHNT and CDR2 YENEEA. The CDR3 spans 17 residues. Trimming pared 6 bases from V and 3 bases from J, leaving 23 bases between. Here the CDR3 DNA reads TGTGCCAGCAGTTTTGGCACCCCAGGGGTCATGGACACTGAAGCTTTCTTT. Its protein product is CASSFGTPGVMDTEAFF.

J is TRBJ2-2 and V is TRBV5-1; D is tentatively TRBD1 or TRBD2 (5 bases each). CDR3 length: 16 residues. Per the germline V gene, CDR1 is SGHRS and CDR2 is YFSETQ. The ends were cut back, 0 bases at V and 4 bases at J, with 13 bases in the middle. The CDR3 sequence: CASSLVGGRGTGELFF. Here the CDR3 DNA reads TGCGCCAGCAGCTTGGTTGGGGGACGGGGCACCGGGGAGCTGTTTTTT.

This clone was counted a single time. The rearrangement links TRBV19 to TRBJ2-7, with TRBD2 identical over 7 bases. V dropped 1 base and J dropped 2; count of bases not matched to a gene: 8. Germline lookup yields CDR1 LNHDA and CDR2 SQIVND (reference sequence). CDR3 length: 16 amino acids. The CDR3 loop reads CASSIGASGNPYEQYF. CDR3 nucleotides: TGTGCCAGTAGTATAGGTGCGAGCGGGAACCCCTACGAGCAGTACTTC.

This chain joins TRBV29-1 and TRBJ2-7; 7 bases fit TRBD1. Germline lookup yields CDR1 SQVTM and CDR2 ANQGSEA. The CDR3 spans 12 residues. V lost 1 base to trimming and J lost 7 bases; unmatched junction nucleotides: 4. CDR3 nucleotide sequence: TGCAGCGTTGAAGTGCAGGGGGAAGAGCAGTACTTC. Translation gives CSVEVQGEEQYF.

The chain carries TRBV12-5 and TRBJ1-5; no firm D call. Germline CDR1 is LGHNT and CDR2 is FRNRAP. CDR3 size: 11 residues. DNA of the CDR3: TGTGCCAGCGGCTTAGACCGAACCCAGCATTTT. Translated, it gives CASGLDRTQHF.

The J gene is TRBJ2-1, the V gene TRBV6-7, with D uncertain. TRBV6-7 is filed as an ORF, its function uncertain. Trimming left V 2 bases short and J 9 bases short, with 5 bases between. CDR3 size: 11 residues. CDR3 residues: CASSYLLEQFF. The CDR3 coding sequence is TGTGCCAGCAGTTACCTGCTTGAGCAGTTCTTC.

The chain combines TRBV9 with TRBJ2-7, with TRBD2 matching 9 bases. The ends lost 2 bases at V and 3 bases at J; junction bases unmatched: 6. The germline gives CDR1 SGDLS, CDR2 YYNGEE. This CDR3 comprises 15 residues. CDR3 loop: CASSVFSSGNYEQYF. The CDR3 region has the DNA TGTGCCAGCAGCGTGTTTTCTAGCGGGAACTACGAGCAGTACTTC. Looking up the rest from reference TRBV9 and TRBJ2-7 gives the full variable domain: DSGVTQTPKHLITATGQRVTLRCSPRSGDLSVYWYQQSLDQGLQFLIQYYNGEERAKGNILERFSAQQFPDLHSELNLSSLELGDSALYFCASSVFSSGNYEQYFGPGTRLTVT.

The genes are TRBV28 and TRBJ2-3; 7 nucleotides match TRBD2. Germline V gene data show CDR1 as MDHEN and CDR2 as SYDVKM. V was pared by 7 bases and J by 1 base, with 11 bases of the junction left unmatched. The CDR3 totals 16 residues. The CDR3 DNA reads as TGTGCCAGCAAGAGGAGCGGGACCCTTGGCACAGATACGCAGTATTTT. It encodes CASKRSGTLGTDTQYF. Together with reference TRBV28 and TRBJ2-3, the CDR3 gives the full variable domain: DVKVTQSSRYLVKRTGEKVFLECVQDMDHENMFWYRQDPGLGLRLIYFSYDVKMKEKGDIPEGYSVSREKKERFSLILESASTNQTSMYLCASKRSGTLGTDTQYFGPGTRLTVL.

The chain joins TRBV7-5 to TRBJ2-3; TRBD1 is the table's D call and was not checked against the DNA. TRBV7-5 is flagged as a pseudogene. The CDR3 consists of 14 residues. CDR3 region: CASSDSRWVDTQYF. In DNA, the CDR3 is TGTGCCAGCAGCGACAGCCGGTGGGTAGATACGCAGTATTTT.

In its sample, this clone is medium-sized (0.01 to 0.1%). The V gene is TRBV28, the J gene TRBJ2-7; D is possibly TRBD2 (6 bases). Deletions cut 7 bases from V and 3 bases from J, with 16 bases between. Germline values: CDR1 MDHEN, CDR2 SYDVKM. The CDR3 covers 14 residues. Here the CDR3 reads CASKPSGLHYEQYF. CDR3 coding DNA: TGTGCCAGCAAACCATCCGGACTACACTACGAGCAGTACTTC.

This clone occurred a few times. This chain uses TRBV7-1 with TRBJ1-1, with 7 nucleotides matching TRBD1. TRBV7-1 is labeled an ORF, and its function is uncertain. The CDR3 has 13 amino acids. Trimming took 5 bases from V and 3 from J; bases not matched to a gene: 3. Here the CDR3 DNA reads TGTGCCAGCAGCAAAGACAGGGACACTGAAGCTTTCTTT. Its protein product is CASSKDRDTEAFF.

This clone is medium-sized within its sample. The junction departs from the called germline gene at one end, perhaps through a read error. The chain couples TRBV6-8 to TRBJ1-4, with D possibly matching TRBD1 (5 bases). This CDR3 region has 13 residues. Germline lookup yields CDR1 MNHGY and CDR2 SAAAGT. The CDR3: CAISAETAGKLFF. CDR3 bases: TGTGCCATCAGTGCCGAGACAGCGGGGAAACTGTTTTTT.

Judged by abundance, this clone is medium-sized (0.01 to 0.1%). The chain couples TRBV6-8 to TRBJ2-2, with a weak D call TRBD2 (5 bases). The germline V and J ends were trimmed by 4 bases and 4 bases, with 10 bases remaining between them. The CDR3 has 14 amino acids. Germline lookup yields CDR1 MNHGY and CDR2 SAAAGT. This chain's CDR3 is CASSSSRGTGELFF. Here the CDR3 DNA reads TGTGCCAGCAGTTCTTCCCGGGGCACCGGGGAGCTGTTTTTT.

This clone was observed a handful of times. V and J are TRBV30 and TRBJ1-5; the D gene is possibly TRBD1 (5 bases). Trimming stripped 1 base from V and 4 bases from J, with 11 bases between. There are 14 residues in the CDR3. Germline V gene lookup returns CDR1 GTSNPN and CDR2 SVGIG (reference sequence). The chain's CDR3 is CAWSGMGPNQPQHF. The DNA for the CDR3 is TGTGCCTGGAGTGGGATGGGACCGAATCAGCCCCAGCATTTT. Variable domain in full (rest from reference TRBV30 and TRBJ1-5): SQTIHQWPATLVQPVGSPLSLECTVEGTSNPNLYWYRQAAGRGLQLLFYSVGIGQISSEVPQNLSASRPQDRQFILSSKKLLLSDSGFYLCAWSGMGPNQPQHFGDGTRLSIL.

This clone is medium-sized. This chain uses TRBV11-3 with TRBJ2-2; 7 positions match TRBD1. The ends lost 1 base at V and 7 bases at J; junction bases unmatched: 9. Per the germline V gene, CDR1 is SGHNT and CDR2 is YENEEA. The CDR3 consists of 16 residues. CDR3 DNA sequence: TGTGCCAGCAGCTTAGGCTCCCCGACAGGGAACGGGGAGCTGTTTTTT. This translates into CASSLGSPTGNGELFF.

The table lists this clone with a few counts. As DNA, the CDR3 is TGTGCCATCGGCGCGGGGAGGGCCTGGGATACGCAGTATTTT. It codes for CAIGAGRAWDTQYF. This chain uses TRBV6-8 with TRBJ2-3; TRBD2 aligns across 7 bases. The trim removed 10 bases at V and 6 bases at J, leaving 13 bases unmatched. Looked up from germline, CDR1 is MNHGY and CDR2 is SAAAGT. The CDR3 has 14 residues.

This clone was observed at least ten times. The V and J genes are TRBV11-3 and TRBJ2-3; D is perhaps TRBD2 (6 bases). V shed 5 bases and J shed 3 bases, with 18 bases lying between them. Germline values: CDR1 SGHNT, CDR2 YENEEA. The CDR3 is made up of 16 amino acids. The CDR3: CASSEGTPRGTDTQYF. The DNA of the CDR3 is TGTGCCAGCAGCGAGGGGACTCCAAGGGGTACAGATACGCAGTATTTT.

The V and J genes are TRBV1 and TRBJ2-7; the table assigns TRBD2, which was not confirmed against the DNA. TRBV1 is designated a pseudogene. The CDR3 is made up of 13 amino acids. DNA of the CDR3: TGCGCCAGCAGCCAAGCACAGGCGGGGGAGCAGTACTTC. Encoded protein: CASSQAQAGEQYF.

This clone has only a few counts. The chain couples TRBV11-3 to TRBJ1-1; D may be TRBD1 (6 bases). The CDR3 is made up of 15 amino acids. Germline V gene data show CDR1 as SGHNT and CDR2 as YENEEA. V lost 5 bases and J 3 bases, leaving 16 bases between the germline ends. The CDR3 DNA reads TGTGCCAGCAGCCGCCAACCCCAGGGGCACACTGAAGCTTTCTTT. It yields the protein CASSRQPQGHTEAFF.

The V gene is TRBV19, the J gene TRBJ1-2, with D unresolved. The germline V and J ends were trimmed by 3 bases and 4 bases, with 12 bases remaining between them. The length of the CDR3 is 14 residues. The V gene's germline CDR1 is LNHDA and CDR2 SQIVND (reference sequence). Written as DNA, the CDR3 is TGTGCCAGTAGTATGGGCATTCACCTCTATGGCTACACCTTC. As protein: CASSMGIHLYGYTF.

The rearrangement links TRBV9 to TRBJ2-7; TRBD1 might be the D (5 bases). Trimming removed 4 bases from V and 7 bases from J, with 12 bases in between. The CDR3 loop spans 12 amino acids. Germline values: CDR1 SGDLS, CDR2 YYNGEE. Here the CDR3 reads CASSLGAGEQYF. The DNA for the CDR3 is TGTGCCAGCAGCTTAGGGGCCGGGGAGCAGTACTTC.

This sequence joins TRBV5-1 and TRBJ1-4; TRBD1 is a possible D gene (6 bases). This CDR3 comprises 15 residues. Germline V gene lookup returns CDR1 SGHRS and CDR2 YFSETQ. Deletions cut 2 bases from V and 7 bases from J, with 15 bases between. CDR3 amino acids: CASSLTPGGGEKLFF. CDR3 sequence (DNA): TGCGCCAGCAGCTTAACTCCGGGGGGCGGTGAAAAACTGTTTTTT.